The rows below give T cell receptor beta chains drawn from one sample of a study of T cells in localized non-small cell lung cancer. Generated by immunoSEQ multiplex PCR, the TCRdb table keeps only in-frame clones and is missing some. The table records fewer than 40,000 clones, just over 85% of them present only once. The sequenced sample was peripheral blood, obtained before any cancer treatment. The receptors were gathered from a male donor aged 60 or over with stage III lung adenocarcinoma. Each CDR3 is given with its conserved first and last residue. The order of the fields is clone size, J gene, V gene, D gene, CDR3 protein, CDR3 DNA. A D gene is named only where the DNA matches it firmly. Some rows mark clone size as missing; the rest say once, few, many or name a class of expanded clone.

size: .
J: TRBJ2-5
V: TRBV4-1
D: TRBD2
CDR3: CASSQVPGGETRYF
DNA: TGCGCCAGCAGCCAAGTACCGGGGGGGGAGACCCGGTACTTC

size: .
J: TRBJ2-1
V: TRBV5-1
D: .
CDR3: CASTQDGGIYNEQFF
DNA: TGCGCCAGCACCCAGGATGGGGGGATCTACAATGAGCAGTTCTTC

size: once
J: TRBJ1-1
V: TRBV5-6
D: .
CDR3: CASSLYDTEAFF
DNA: TGTGCCAGCAGCTTGTATGACACTGAAGCTTTCTTT

size: .
J: TRBJ2-2
V: TRBV14
D: TRBD2
CDR3: CASSPWTSGRAGELFF
DNA: TGTGCCAGCAGCCCCTGGACTAGCGGGCGTGCGGGGGAGCTGTTTTTT

size: .
J: TRBJ2-2
V: TRBV27
D: TRBD1
CDR3: CASSSFRDRGISAGELFF
DNA: TGTGCCAGCAGTTCCTTTCGGGACAGGGGGATTAGTGCCGGGGAGCTGTTTTTT

size: .
J: TRBJ1-5
V: TRBV7-2
D: .
CDR3: CASSLEDRRSNQPQHF
DNA: TGTGCCAGCAGCTTAGAGGACAGAAGAAGCAATCAGCCCCAGCATTTT

size: .
J: TRBJ2-1
V: TRBV11-3
D: .
CDR3: CASSLMAGNEQFF
DNA: TGTGCCAGCAGCTTAATGGCGGGGAATGAGCAGTTCTTC

size: .
J: TRBJ2-7
V: TRBV7-9
D: .
CDR3: CASSPQLGGFRTFGEQYF
DNA: TGTGCCAGCAGCCCACAACTAGGGGGGTTTAGAACCTTTGGCGAGCAGTACTTC

size: .
J: TRBJ1-1
V: TRBV7-9
D: .
CDR3: CASSFGTRGEAFF
DNA: TGTGCCAGCAGCTTTGGGACCCGAGGTGAAGCTTTCTTT

size: .
J: TRBJ1-1
V: TRBV5-1
D: .
CDR3: CASSTDRMNTEAFF
DNA: TGCGCCAGCAGCACGGACAGAATGAACACTGAAGCTTTCTTT

size: .
J: TRBJ2-7
V: TRBV19
D: TRBD1
CDR3: CATLSGTGGYEQYF
DNA: TGTGCCACCCTATCCGGGACAGGGGGCTACGAGCAGTACTTC

size: .
J: TRBJ1-2
V: TRBV4-1
D: TRBD1
CDR3: CASSSKGTGPNYGYTF
DNA: TGCGCCAGCAGTTCTAAGGGGACAGGTCCTAACTATGGCTACACCTTC

size: .
J: TRBJ2-5
V: TRBV27
D: TRBD2
CDR3: CASSFAGVMETQYF
DNA: TGTGCCAGCAGTTTCGCGGGGGTAATGGAGACCCAGTACTTC

size: .
J: TRBJ2-5
V: TRBV2
D: TRBD2
CDR3: CASSSGLGEETQYF
DNA: TGTGCCAGCAGTTCGGGACTAGGTGAAGAGACCCAGTACTTC

size: .
J: TRBJ2-5
V: TRBV29-1
D: .
CDR3: CSVEGTGLGIGETQYF
DNA: TGCAGCGTTGAAGGGACTGGGTTGGGGATAGGAGAGACCCAGTACTTC

size: .
J: TRBJ1-6
V: TRBV7-9
D: .
CDR3: CASSLNRDSPLHF
DNA: TGTGCCAGCAGCTTGAACAGGGATTCACCCCTCCACTTT

size: .
J: TRBJ1-5
V: TRBV5-1
D: .
CDR3: CASSIAGSGNQPQHF
DNA: TGCGCCAGCAGCATAGCAGGGTCGGGCAATCAGCCCCAGCATTTT

size: .
J: TRBJ1-1
V: TRBV30
D: .
CDR3: CAWRRVHTEAFF
DNA: TGTGCCTGGAGAAGGGTCCACACTGAAGCTTTCTTT

size: .
J: TRBJ2-7
V: TRBV14
D: .
CDR3: CASSQGAFHVVDEQYF
DNA: TGTGCCAGCAGCCAGGGCGCGTTCCACGTTGTTGACGAGCAGTACTTC

size: .
J: TRBJ1-1
V: TRBV21-1
D: .
CDR3: CASSKGEGGQTRLGTEAFF
DNA: TGTGCCAGCAGCAAAGGAGAAGGGGGCCAGACCCGTTTGGGCACTGAAGCTTTCTTT

size: once
J: TRBJ2-5
V: TRBV5-1
D: .
CDR3: CASSLERATQETQYF
DNA: TGCGCCAGCAGCTTGGAAAGAGCTACGCAAGAGACCCAGTACTTC

size: .
J: TRBJ1-6
V: TRBV6-1
D: TRBD1
CDR3: CASSEAGTVNSPLHF
DNA: TGTGCCAGCAGTGAGGCCGGGACAGTCAATTCACCCCTCCACTTT

size: .
J: TRBJ2-1
V: TRBV19
D: TRBD1
CDR3: CASSARQGANEQFF
DNA: TGTGCCAGTAGTGCCCGACAGGGGGCGAATGAGCAGTTCTTC

size: .
J: TRBJ1-3
V: TRBV5-1
D: .
CDR3: CASSLTSPPIGNTIYF
DNA: TGCGCCAGCAGCTTAACCTCTCCCCCAATTGGAAACACCATATATTTT

size: .
J: TRBJ1-5
V: TRBV5-6
D: .
CDR3: CASSLGFDSYQPQHF
DNA: TGTGCCAGCAGCTTGGGGTTCGACAGTTATCAGCCCCAGCATTTT

size: .
J: TRBJ1-5
V: TRBV4-1
D: .
CDR3: CASSQESGSYSNQPQHF
DNA: TGCGCCAGCAGCCAAGAATCTGGTAGCTATAGCAATCAGCCCCAGCATTTT

size: .
J: TRBJ1-1
V: TRBV5-1
D: .
CDR3: CASSLVANTEAFF
DNA: TGCGCCAGCAGCTTGGTGGCGAACACTGAAGCTTTCTTT

size: .
J: TRBJ1-2
V: TRBV4-1
D: .
CDR3: CASSQEVIGGYYGYTF
DNA: TGCGCCAGCAGCCAAGAAGTAATTGGGGGATACTATGGCTACACCTTC

size: .
J: TRBJ1-4
V: TRBV11-1
D: .
CDR3: CASSQGLLATNEKLFF
DNA: TGTGCCAGCAGCCAAGGACTTCTTGCAACTAATGAAAAACTGTTTTTT

size: .
J: TRBJ1-5
V: TRBV19
D: .
CDR3: CASSIVDSGGQPQHF
DNA: TGTGCCAGTAGTATAGTGGACAGCGGTGGACAGCCCCAGCATTTT

size: once
J: TRBJ1-4
V: TRBV18
D: .
CDR3: CASSRSQGLEKLFF
DNA: TGTGCCAGCTCACGGTCTCAGGGGTTAGAAAAACTGTTTTTT